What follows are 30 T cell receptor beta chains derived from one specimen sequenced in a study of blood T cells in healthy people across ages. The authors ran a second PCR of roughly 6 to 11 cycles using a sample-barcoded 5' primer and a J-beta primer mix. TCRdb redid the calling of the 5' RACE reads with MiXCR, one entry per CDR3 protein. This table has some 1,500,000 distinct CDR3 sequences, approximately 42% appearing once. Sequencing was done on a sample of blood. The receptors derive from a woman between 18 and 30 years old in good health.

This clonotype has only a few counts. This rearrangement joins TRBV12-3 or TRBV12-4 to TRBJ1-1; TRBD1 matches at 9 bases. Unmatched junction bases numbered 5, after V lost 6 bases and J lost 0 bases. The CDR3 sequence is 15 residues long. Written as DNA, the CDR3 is TGTGCCAGCAGATGGACAGGGGTCGTGAACACTGAAGCTTTCTTT. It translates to CASRWTGVVNTEAFF.

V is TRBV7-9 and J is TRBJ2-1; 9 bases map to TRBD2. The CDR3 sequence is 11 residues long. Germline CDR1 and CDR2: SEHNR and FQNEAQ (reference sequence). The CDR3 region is CGTSVYNEQFF. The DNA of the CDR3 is TGTGGGACTAGCGTCTACAATGAGCAGTTCTTC.

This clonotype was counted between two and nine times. Here the CDR3 reads CSAPGGDDYGYTF. The CDR3 DNA sequence: TGCAGTGCCCCTGGAGGGGACGACTATGGCTACACCTTC. The chain has TRBV20-1 and TRBJ1-2, with a possible D match to TRBD1 (5 bases). Trimming took off 6 bases at V and 3 bases at J, with 14 bases between the two ends. CDR3 size: 13 residues. The V gene's germline CDR1 is DFQATT and CDR2 SNEGSKA (reference sequence).

The CDR3 sequence: CASSQGRGIDGYTF. Here the CDR3 DNA reads TGTGCCAGCAGCCAGGGGAGGGGGATCGATGGCTACACCTTC. This chain uses TRBV5-6 with TRBJ1-2; perhaps TRBD1 as D (6 bases). The germline CDR1 and CDR2 sequences are SGHDT and YYEEEE. V dropped 4 bases and J dropped 6 bases, with 16 bases sitting between them. CDR3 length equals 14 residues.

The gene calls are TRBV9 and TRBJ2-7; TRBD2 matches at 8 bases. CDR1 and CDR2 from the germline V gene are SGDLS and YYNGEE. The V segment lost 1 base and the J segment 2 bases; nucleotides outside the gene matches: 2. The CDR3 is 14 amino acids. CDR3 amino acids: CASSVTSGTYEQYF. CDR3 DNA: TGTGCCAGCAGCGTAACTAGCGGTACCTACGAGCAGTACTTC.

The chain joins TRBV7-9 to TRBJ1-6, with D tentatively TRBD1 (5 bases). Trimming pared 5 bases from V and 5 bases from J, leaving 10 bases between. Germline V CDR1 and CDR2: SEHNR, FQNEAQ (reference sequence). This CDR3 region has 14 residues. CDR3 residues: CASSKGRDNSPLHF. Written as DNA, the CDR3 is TGTGCCAGCAGCAAGGGACGGGATAATTCACCCCTCCACTTT.

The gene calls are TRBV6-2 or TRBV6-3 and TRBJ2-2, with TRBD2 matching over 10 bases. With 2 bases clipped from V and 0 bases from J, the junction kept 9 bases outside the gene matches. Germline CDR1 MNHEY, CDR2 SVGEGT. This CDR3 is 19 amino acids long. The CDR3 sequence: CASSYRVKAGGTNTGELFF. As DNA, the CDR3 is TGTGCCAGCAGTTACAGGGTAAAAGCGGGAGGGACGAACACCGGGGAGCTGTTTTTT.

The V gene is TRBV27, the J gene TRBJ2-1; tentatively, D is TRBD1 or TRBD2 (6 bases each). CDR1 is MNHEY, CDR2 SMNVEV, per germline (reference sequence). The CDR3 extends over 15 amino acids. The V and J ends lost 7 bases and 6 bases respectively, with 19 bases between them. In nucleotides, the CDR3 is TGTGCCAGCACCGTGGGGGGCCCCGGATTCAATGAGCAGTTCTTC. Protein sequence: CASTVGGPGFNEQFF.

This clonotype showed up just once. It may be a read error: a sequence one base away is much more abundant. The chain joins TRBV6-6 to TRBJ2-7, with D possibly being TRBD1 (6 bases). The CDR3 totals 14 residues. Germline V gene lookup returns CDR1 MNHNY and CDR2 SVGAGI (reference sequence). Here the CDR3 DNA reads TGTGCCAGCAGTGACTCGCAGGGGTCCTACGAGCAGTACTTC. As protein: CASSDSQGSYEQYF.

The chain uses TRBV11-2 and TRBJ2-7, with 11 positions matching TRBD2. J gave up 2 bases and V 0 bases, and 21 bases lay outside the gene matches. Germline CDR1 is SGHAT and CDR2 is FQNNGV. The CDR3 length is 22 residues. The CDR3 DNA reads TGTGCCAGCAGCTTAGACCGGGACGGAACCGGGACTAGCGGCAAAAAGACCTACGAGCAGTACTTC. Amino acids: CASSLDRDGTGTSGKKTYEQYF.

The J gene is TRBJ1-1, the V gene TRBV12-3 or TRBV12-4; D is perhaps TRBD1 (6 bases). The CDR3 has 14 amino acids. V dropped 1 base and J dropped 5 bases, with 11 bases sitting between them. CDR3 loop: CASSLGLGATEAFF. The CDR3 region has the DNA TGTGCCAGCAGTTTAGGGTTGGGGGCAACTGAAGCTTTCTTT.

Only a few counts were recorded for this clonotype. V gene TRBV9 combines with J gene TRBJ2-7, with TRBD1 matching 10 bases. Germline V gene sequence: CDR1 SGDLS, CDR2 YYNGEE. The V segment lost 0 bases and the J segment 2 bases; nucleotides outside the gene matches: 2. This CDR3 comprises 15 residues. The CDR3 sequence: CASSVAGQGAYEQYF. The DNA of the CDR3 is TGTGCCAGCAGCGTAGCCGGACAGGGGGCCTACGAGCAGTACTTC.

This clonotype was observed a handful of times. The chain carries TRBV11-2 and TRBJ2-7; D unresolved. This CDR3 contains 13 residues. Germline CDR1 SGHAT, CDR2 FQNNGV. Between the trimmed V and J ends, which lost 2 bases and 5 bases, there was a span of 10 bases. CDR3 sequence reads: CASSLRAGHEQYF. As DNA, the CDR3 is TGTGCCAGCAGCTTACGGGCCGGGCACGAGCAGTACTTC.

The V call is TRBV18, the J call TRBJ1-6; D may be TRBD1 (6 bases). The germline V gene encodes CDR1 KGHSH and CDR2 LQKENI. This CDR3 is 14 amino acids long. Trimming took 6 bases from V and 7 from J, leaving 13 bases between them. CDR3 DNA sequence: TGTGCCAGCTCCACGACAGGTTCAAATTCACCCCTCCACTTT. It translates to CASSTTGSNSPLHF. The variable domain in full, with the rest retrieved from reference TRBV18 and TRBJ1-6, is NAGVMQNPRHLVRRRGQEARLRCSPMKGHSHVYWYRQLPEEGLKFMVYLQKENIIDESGMPKERFSAEFPKEGPSILRIQQVVRGDSAAYFCASSTTGSNSPLHFGNGTRLTVT.

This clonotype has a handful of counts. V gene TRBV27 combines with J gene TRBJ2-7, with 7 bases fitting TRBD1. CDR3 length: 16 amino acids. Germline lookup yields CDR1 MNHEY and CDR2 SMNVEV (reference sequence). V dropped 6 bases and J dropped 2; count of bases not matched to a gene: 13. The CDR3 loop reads CASRLRSSGTAYEQYF. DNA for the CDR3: TGTGCCAGCAGGCTCCGGTCTTCTGGGACAGCCTACGAGCAGTACTTC.

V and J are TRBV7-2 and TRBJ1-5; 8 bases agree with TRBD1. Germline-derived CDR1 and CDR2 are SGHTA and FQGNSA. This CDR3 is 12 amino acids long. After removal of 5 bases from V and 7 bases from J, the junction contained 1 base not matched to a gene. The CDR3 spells CASSRQGQPQHF. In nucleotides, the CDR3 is TGTGCCAGCAGCCGACAGGGGCAGCCCCAGCATTTT.

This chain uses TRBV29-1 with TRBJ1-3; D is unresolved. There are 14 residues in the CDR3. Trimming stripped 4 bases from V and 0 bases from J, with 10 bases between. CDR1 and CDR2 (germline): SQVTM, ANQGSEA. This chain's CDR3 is CSVGEGYSGNTIYF. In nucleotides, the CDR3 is TGCAGCGTTGGGGAAGGGTACTCTGGAAACACCATATATTTT.

CDR3 amino acids: CASSPTFGGRADTQYF. The CDR3 DNA is TGTGCCAGCAGCCCCACGTTCGGGGGACGGGCAGATACGCAGTATTTT. This chain uses TRBV7-2 with TRBJ2-3, with D tentatively TRBD2 (6 bases). This CDR3 has 16 residues. Germline V gives CDR1 SGHTA, CDR2 FQGNSA. With 5 bases removed from V and 4 bases from J, the gap between germline ends came to 19 bases.

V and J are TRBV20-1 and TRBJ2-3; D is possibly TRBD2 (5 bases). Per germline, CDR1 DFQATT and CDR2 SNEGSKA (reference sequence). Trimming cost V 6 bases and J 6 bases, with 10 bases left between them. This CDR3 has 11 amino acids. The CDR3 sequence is CSAGIADTQYF. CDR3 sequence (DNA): TGCAGTGCCGGGATAGCGGATACGCAGTATTTT.

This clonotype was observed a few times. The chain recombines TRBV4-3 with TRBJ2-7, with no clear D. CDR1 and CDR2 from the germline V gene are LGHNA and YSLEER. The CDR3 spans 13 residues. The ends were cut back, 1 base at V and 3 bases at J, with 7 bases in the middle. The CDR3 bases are TGCGCCAGCAGCCAAGGTAACCACTACGAGCAGTACTTC. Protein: CASSQGNHYEQYF.

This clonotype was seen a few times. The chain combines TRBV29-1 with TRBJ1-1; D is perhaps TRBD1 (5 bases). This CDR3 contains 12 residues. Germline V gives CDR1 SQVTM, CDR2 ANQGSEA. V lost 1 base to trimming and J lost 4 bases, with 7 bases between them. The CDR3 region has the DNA TGCAGCGTTGAAGGGGGCCGCACTGAAGCTTTCTTT. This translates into CSVEGGRTEAFF.

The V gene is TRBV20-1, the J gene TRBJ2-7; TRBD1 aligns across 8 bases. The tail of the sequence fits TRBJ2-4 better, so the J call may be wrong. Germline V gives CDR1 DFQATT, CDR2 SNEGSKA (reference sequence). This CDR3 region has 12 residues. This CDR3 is CSARDRLNIQYF. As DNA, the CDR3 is TGCAGTGCGCGGGACAGGCTAAACATTCAGTACTTC.

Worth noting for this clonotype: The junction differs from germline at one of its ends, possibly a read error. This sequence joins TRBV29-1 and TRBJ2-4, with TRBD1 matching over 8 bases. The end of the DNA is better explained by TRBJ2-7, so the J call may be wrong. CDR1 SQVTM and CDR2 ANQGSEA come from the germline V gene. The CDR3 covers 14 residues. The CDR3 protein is CSVEGAGGNYEQYF. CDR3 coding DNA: TGCAGCGTCGAAGGGGCAGGGGGCAACTACGAGCAGTACTTC.

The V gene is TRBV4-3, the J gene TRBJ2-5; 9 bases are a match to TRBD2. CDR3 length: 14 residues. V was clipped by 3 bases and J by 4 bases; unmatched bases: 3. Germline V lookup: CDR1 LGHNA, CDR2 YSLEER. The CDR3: CASSQRGGRETQYF. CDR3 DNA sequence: TGCGCCAGCAGCCAGCGGGGGGGAAGAGAGACCCAGTACTTC.

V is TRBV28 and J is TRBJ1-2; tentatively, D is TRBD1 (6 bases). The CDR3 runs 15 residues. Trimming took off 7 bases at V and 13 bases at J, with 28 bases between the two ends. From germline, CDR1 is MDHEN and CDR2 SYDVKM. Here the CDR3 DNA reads TGTGCCAGCATTCCTAACAACAACAGGGAGAGAAGGTCCACCTTC. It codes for CASIPNNNRERRSTF.

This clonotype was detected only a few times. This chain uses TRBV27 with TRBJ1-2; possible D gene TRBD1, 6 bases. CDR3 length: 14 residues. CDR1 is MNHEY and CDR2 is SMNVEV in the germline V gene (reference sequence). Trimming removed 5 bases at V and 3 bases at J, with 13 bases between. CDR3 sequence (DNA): TGTGCCAGCAGTCCCCGGGACATACACTATGGCTACACCTTC. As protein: CASSPRDIHYGYTF.

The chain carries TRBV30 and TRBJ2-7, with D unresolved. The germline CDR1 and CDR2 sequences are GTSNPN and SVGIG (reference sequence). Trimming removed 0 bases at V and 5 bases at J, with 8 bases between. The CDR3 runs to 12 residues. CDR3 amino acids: CAWSVSVHEQYF. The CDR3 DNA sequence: TGTGCCTGGAGTGTATCGGTGCACGAGCAGTACTTC.

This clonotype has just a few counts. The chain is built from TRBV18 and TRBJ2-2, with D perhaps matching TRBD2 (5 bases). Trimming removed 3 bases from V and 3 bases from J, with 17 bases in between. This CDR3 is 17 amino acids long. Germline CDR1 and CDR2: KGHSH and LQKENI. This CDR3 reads CASSPLAVTEDTGELFF. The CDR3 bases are TGTGCCAGCTCACCCCTGGCTGTGACGGAGGACACCGGGGAGCTGTTTTTT.

The CDR3 protein is CASSLAGALPDTQYF. CDR3 in DNA: TGTGCCAGCAGTTTAGCGGGAGCGTTGCCAGATACGCAGTATTTT. The V call is TRBV27, the J call TRBJ2-3; TRBD2 aligns across 7 bases. This CDR3 is built from 15 residues. V lost 2 bases to trimming and J lost 4 bases; unmatched junction nucleotides: 6. Germline-derived CDR1 and CDR2 are MNHEY and SMNVEV (reference sequence).

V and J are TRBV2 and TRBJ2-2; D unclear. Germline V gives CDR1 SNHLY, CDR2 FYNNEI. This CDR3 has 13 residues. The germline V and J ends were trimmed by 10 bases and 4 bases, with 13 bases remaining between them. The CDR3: CAIGPSGTGELFF. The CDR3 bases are TGTGCCATCGGGCCTAGTGGCACCGGGGAGCTGTTTTTT. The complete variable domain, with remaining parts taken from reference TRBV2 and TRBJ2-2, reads EPEVTQTPSHQVTQMGQEVILRCVPISNHLYFYWYRQILGQKVEFLVSFYNNEISEKSEIFDDQFSVERPDGSNFTLKIRSTKLEDSAMYFCAIGPSGTGELFFGEGSRLTVL.